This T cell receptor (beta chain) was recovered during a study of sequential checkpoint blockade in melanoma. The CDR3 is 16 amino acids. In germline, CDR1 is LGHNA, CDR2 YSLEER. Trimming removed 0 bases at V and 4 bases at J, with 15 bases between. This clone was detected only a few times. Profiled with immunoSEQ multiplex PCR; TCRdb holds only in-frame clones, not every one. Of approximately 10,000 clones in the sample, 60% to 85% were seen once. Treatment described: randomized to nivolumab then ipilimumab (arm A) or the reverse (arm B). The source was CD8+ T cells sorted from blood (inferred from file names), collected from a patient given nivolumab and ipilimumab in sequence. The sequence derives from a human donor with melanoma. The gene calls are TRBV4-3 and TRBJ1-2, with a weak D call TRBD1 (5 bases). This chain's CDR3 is CASSQEWGGTPYGYTF. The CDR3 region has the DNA TGCGCCAGCAGCCAAGAATGGGGGGGTACACCCTATGGCTACACCTTC.